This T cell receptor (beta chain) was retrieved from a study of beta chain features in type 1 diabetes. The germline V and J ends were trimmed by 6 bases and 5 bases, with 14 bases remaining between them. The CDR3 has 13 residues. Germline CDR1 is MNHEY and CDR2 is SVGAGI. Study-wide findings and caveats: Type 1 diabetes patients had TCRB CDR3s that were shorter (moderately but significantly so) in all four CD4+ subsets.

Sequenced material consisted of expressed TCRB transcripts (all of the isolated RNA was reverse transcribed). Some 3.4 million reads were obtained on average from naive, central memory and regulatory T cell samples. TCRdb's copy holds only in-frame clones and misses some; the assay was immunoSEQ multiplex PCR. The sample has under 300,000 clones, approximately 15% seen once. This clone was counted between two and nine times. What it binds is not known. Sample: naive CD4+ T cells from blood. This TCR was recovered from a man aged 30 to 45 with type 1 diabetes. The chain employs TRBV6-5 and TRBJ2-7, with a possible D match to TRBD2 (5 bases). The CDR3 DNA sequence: TGTGCCAGCAGGACGGTGGGGAGAGACGAGCAGTACTTC. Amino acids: CASRTVGRDEQYF.